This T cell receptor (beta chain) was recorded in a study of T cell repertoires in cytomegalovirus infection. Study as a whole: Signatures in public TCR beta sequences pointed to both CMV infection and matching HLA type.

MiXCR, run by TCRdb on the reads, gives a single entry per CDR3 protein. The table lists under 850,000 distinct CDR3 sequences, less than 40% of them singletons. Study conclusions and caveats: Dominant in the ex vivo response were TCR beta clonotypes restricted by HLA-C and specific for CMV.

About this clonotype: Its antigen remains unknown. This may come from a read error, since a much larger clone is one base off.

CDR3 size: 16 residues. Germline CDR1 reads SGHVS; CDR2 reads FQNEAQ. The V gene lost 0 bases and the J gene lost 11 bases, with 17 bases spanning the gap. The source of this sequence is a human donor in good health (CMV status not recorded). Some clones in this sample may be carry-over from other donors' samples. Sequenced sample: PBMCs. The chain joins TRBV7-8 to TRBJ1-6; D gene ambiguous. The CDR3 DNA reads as TGTGCCAGCAGCTTAGCGAATCAGGTGATCGGCGCACCCCTCCACTTT. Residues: CASSLANQVIGAPLHF.